The text below deals with one TCR beta chain. Using its own MiXCR run on the 5' RACE reads, TCRdb lists one record per CDR3 protein. The table has hundreds of thousands of distinct CDR3 sequences, around 20% seen once. The sample belongs to a study of T cells after yellow fever vaccination. Germline V gene lookup returns CDR1 SEHNR and CDR2 FQNEAQ (reference sequence). The V and J ends lost 3 bases and 0 bases respectively, with 15 bases between them. CDR3 length: 16 amino acids. The rearrangement links TRBV7-9 to TRBJ2-7; D possibly corresponds to TRBD2 (5 bases). Here the sequenced sample was PBMCs, taken before the yellow fever booster vaccination. The sequence derives from a man aged 18 to 29 who received the YFV17D yellow fever vaccine. CDR3 sequence: CASSFVGATSSYEQYF. In nucleotides, the CDR3 is TGTGCCAGCAGCTTCGTCGGTGCTACTAGCTCCTACGAGCAGTACTTC.